This TCR beta chain was profiled in a study of siplizumab effects on memory and regulatory T cells. For the study at large: Run as pairs, the mixed lymphocyte reactions received siplizumab at 0.95 to 1 ug/mL or no drug. Study-wide findings and caveats: Naive T cells seemed more diverse than memory cells and seemed major alloresponse contributors.

This clone was observed a few times. Its antigen is currently unknown. The authors kept the mixed lymphocyte reaction cells in coculture at 37°C for over five days. Sequencing used immunoSEQ multiplex PCR; TCRdb keeps in-frame clones, though not all of them. The table records approximately 9,500 clones, 35% to 55% of them present only once. This sequence was found in a human donor in good health; the cells came from an allogeneic mixed lymphocyte reaction. Input material: CFSE-low (dividing) CD4+ T cells sorted from an allogeneic mixed lymphocyte reaction.

CDR3 amino acids: CASSLVGSNRGDTQYF. CDR3 DNA: TGCGCCAGCAGCTTGGTGGGATCCAATAGAGGAGATACGCAGTATTTT. This rearrangement joins TRBV5-1 to TRBJ2-3; D ambiguous. This CDR3 region has 16 residues. V was trimmed by 0 bases and J by 5 bases, leaving 16 bases between them. The V gene's germline CDR1 is SGHRS and CDR2 YFSETQ.